This T cell receptor (beta chain) was observed in a study of blood T cell repertoires in COVID-19. Overall study: The origin of the acute and convalescent COVID-19 samples was the United States, Italy and Spain. PBMCs, B-cell-depleted T cells, or T cells were the source of the cDNA or gDNA that made up the material.

Under the authors' procedure: From reference gene primer amplification, estimates of nucleated cell counts were derived. Here immunoSEQ multiplex PCR was the method, and the copy in TCRdb shows in-frame clones only, minus some. The D gene and trimming were derived from the DNA, and the V and J assignments and clone size from that table. Found here are some 50,000 clones, 65% to 85% of them singletons; the top ten hold roughly 1.5%. This clone has a single count. The sequenced material came from peripheral blood. The receptor's source is a man aged 50-60 years with acute or convalescent COVID-19.

The CDR3 protein is CASRRLGGRKPYEQYF. The CDR3 bases are TGTGCCAGCAGGCGTCTAGGGGGACGGAAACCCTACGAGCAGTACTTC. The chain employs TRBV11-2 and TRBJ2-7; tentatively, D is TRBD1 (6 bases). V lost 6 bases and J 2 bases, leaving 20 bases between the germline ends. The CDR3 contains 16 residues. CDR1 and CDR2 (germline): SGHAT, FQNNGV.